The 20 T cell receptor beta chains in this list originate from one sample, sequenced in a study of blood T cells in healthy people across ages. Using a J-beta primer mix together with a sample-barcoded 5' primer, a second PCR was run for roughly 7 to 11 cycles. A single record per CDR3 protein comes from TCRdb applying MiXCR to the 5' RACE reads. Of some 880,000 distinct CDR3 sequences listed, around 36% are singletons. The sequenced sample consisted of blood. The receptor set was obtained from a man younger than 35 in good health.

The chain uses TRBV10-1 and TRBJ1-1; D gene ambiguous. Germline V gene data show CDR1 as WNHNN and CDR2 as SYGVQD (reference sequence). V was shortened by 3 bases and J by 1 base, with 9 bases between the two germline ends. The CDR3 has 14 amino acids. The CDR3 DNA is TGCGCCAGCAGTGAAAGGTCTAGGAACACTGAAGCTTTCTTT. It encodes CASSERSRNTEAFF.

The genes are TRBV20-1 and TRBJ1-1; 7 bases agree with TRBD1. The junction had 5 bases not matched to a gene; V was cut back by 4 bases and J by 6 bases. The CDR3 loop spans 12 amino acids. The V gene's germline CDR1 is DFQATT and CDR2 SNEGSKA (reference sequence). The CDR3: CSAMDRSAEAFF. In DNA, the CDR3 is TGCAGTGCTATGGACAGGAGCGCTGAAGCTTTCTTT.

In the case of this clonotype: A much larger clone lies one base from this, so it may be a read error. This chain connects TRBV7-2 to TRBJ2-1; tentatively, D is TRBD1 or TRBD2 (5 bases each). Germline CDR1 SGHTA, CDR2 FQGNSA. CDR3 length: 13 amino acids. The V end lost 2 bases, the J end lost 10 bases, and 12 bases lay between the germline ends. The CDR3 DNA follows: TGTGCCAGCAGCTTAATAGGGACCTACGAGCAGTTCTTC. Protein product: CASSLIGTYEQFF.

Comment on this clonotype: A much larger clone is a single base away; this may be a read error. The chain employs TRBV10-3 and TRBJ2-3, with 7 bases that match TRBD2. Looked up from germline, CDR1 is ENHRY and CDR2 is SYGVKD. The CDR3 runs to 15 residues. J gave up 0 bases and V 4 bases, and 4 bases lay outside the gene matches. CDR3 coding DNA: TGTGCCATCAGTGGGCTAGCGGAGAGCACAGATACGCAGTATTTT. It yields the protein CAISGLAESTDTQYF.

This clonotype has more than one count but fewer than ten. This may come from a read error, since a much larger clone is one base off. V usage is TRBV7-2 and J usage is TRBJ2-5, with TRBD1 matching over 8 bases. The assigned J gene may be wrong: the sequence end matches TRBJ2-1 better. CDR3 size: 16 residues. The V gene's germline CDR1 is SGHTA and CDR2 FQGNSA. CDR3 coding DNA: TGTGCCAGCAGCTCGGGACAGGTACTTCTCCAAGAGACCCAGTTCTTC. It codes for CASSSGQVLLQETQFF.

The table lists this clonotype with many counts. The chain's CDR3 is CASSSPQGVANYGYTF. Here the CDR3 DNA reads TGTGCCAGCAGTTCACCACAGGGGGTAGCTAACTATGGCTACACCTTC. The chain is built from TRBV12-3 or TRBV12-4 and TRBJ1-2; 8 bases map to TRBD1. This CDR3 has 16 residues. The junction had 7 bases not matched to a gene; V was cut back by 4 bases and J by 0 bases.

The genes are TRBV12-3 or TRBV12-4 and TRBJ1-2; D is unclear. The V and J ends lost 2 bases and 7 bases respectively, with 11 bases between them. The CDR3 length is 13 residues. CDR3 sequence reads: CASSLSGQSGYTF. The CDR3 DNA is TGTGCCAGCAGTTTATCAGGTCAAAGTGGCTACACCTTC.

The chain couples TRBV4-1 to TRBJ2-5, with 10 bases lining up with TRBD2. Judging by the DNA end, TRBJ2-7 fits better; the J call may be wrong. Germline CDR1 reads MGHRA; CDR2 reads YSYEKL. There are 17 residues in the CDR3. CDR3 coding DNA: TGCGCCAGCAGCCAAGTTGGAGCGGGAGGGCCGGTCTACGAGCAGTACTTC. This codes for CASSQVGAGGPVYEQYF.

The V gene is TRBV20-1, the J gene TRBJ2-3; TRBD2 aligns across 7 bases. Germline CDR1 is DFQATT and CDR2 is SNEGSKA (reference sequence). The V segment lost 6 bases and the J segment 4 bases; nucleotides outside the gene matches: 13. This CDR3 has 15 amino acids. The CDR3 DNA reads as TGCAGTGCGCGGGACTACAACTCGGGTTCAGATACGCAGTATTTT. Translated, it gives CSARDYNSGSDTQYF.

The chain recombines TRBV7-2 with TRBJ2-2; no reliable D call. Germline V gene lookup returns CDR1 SGHTA and CDR2 FQGNSA. V was cut by 1 base and J by 1 base, with 13 bases left in between. The CDR3 spans 17 residues. The CDR3 here is CASSLVEVAGNTGELFF. The CDR3 DNA is TGTGCCAGCAGCTTAGTTGAAGTAGCAGGGAACACCGGGGAGCTGTTTTTT.

The V and J genes are TRBV6-1 and TRBJ1-5, with D unresolved. In germline, CDR1 is MNHNS, CDR2 SASEGT. The V and J ends lost 7 bases and 0 bases respectively, with 13 bases between them. The CDR3 loop spans 15 amino acids. Here the CDR3 reads CASKTGPYSNQPQHF. The CDR3 DNA is TGTGCCAGCAAAACGGGCCCCTATAGCAATCAGCCCCAGCATTTT.

The chain joins TRBV6-5 to TRBJ1-2; 8 bases map to TRBD1. The V and J ends lost 5 bases and 4 bases, in that order; junction bases with no gene match: 9. The germline gives CDR1 MNHEY, CDR2 SVGAGI. The CDR3 has 15 amino acids. CDR3 sequence reads: CASSRTGTGSYGYTF. The CDR3 bases are TGTGCCAGCAGTAGGACAGGGACCGGGAGCTATGGCTACACCTTC.

This rearrangement joins TRBV2 to TRBJ2-2; tentatively, D is TRBD1 or TRBD2 (7 bases each). The ends were cut back, 2 bases at V and 5 bases at J, with 21 bases in the middle. CDR1 and CDR2 (germline): SNHLY, FYNNEI. The CDR3 has 18 residues. The CDR3, as DNA: TGTGCCAGCAGTGAAATCCCAGGGGGGGGAAGGTTAACCGGGGAGCTGTTTTTT. Protein sequence: CASSEIPGGGRLTGELFF.

This clonotype has more than one count but fewer than ten. V usage is TRBV4-3 and J usage is TRBJ1-2; D is unclear. Germline assignment: CDR1 LGHNA and CDR2 YSLEER. With 4 bases removed from V and 9 bases from J, the gap between germline ends came to 15 bases. CDR3 size: 13 residues. CDR3 sequence reads: CASSPDIGRSYTF. Written as DNA, the CDR3 is TGCGCCAGCAGCCCTGACATTGGCAGGAGCTACACCTTC.

J is TRBJ2-5 and V is TRBV12-3 or TRBV12-4, with D tentatively TRBD2 (5 bases). Trimming stripped 6 bases from V and 5 bases from J, with 25 bases between. The CDR3 has 17 amino acids. CDR3 region: CASSQKKRADLGETQYF. In nucleotides, the CDR3 is TGTGCCAGCAGCCAAAAAAAACGAGCGGACTTGGGGGAGACCCAGTACTTC.

Concerning this clonotype: Being one base from a much bigger clone, this may be a read error. The rearrangement joins TRBV7-2 to TRBJ2-1; D gene uncertain. V was clipped by 2 bases and J by 10 bases, with 15 bases between them. CDR3 length: 14 residues. The V gene's germline CDR1 is SGHTA and CDR2 FQGNSA. The CDR3 DNA is TGTGCCAGCAGCTTAATCCGATTATCCTACGAGCAGTTCTTC. Protein sequence: CASSLIRLSYEQFF.

The table lists this clonotype with a few counts. V usage is TRBV24-1 and J usage is TRBJ1-2; tentatively, D is TRBD1 (6 bases). Germline CDR1 is KGHDR and CDR2 is SFDVKD. Trimming stripped 7 bases from V and 6 bases from J, with 8 bases between. The CDR3 length is 11 residues. The CDR3 reads CATSAGDGYTF. As DNA, the CDR3 is TGTGCCACCAGCGCAGGGGATGGCTACACCTTC.

The chain couples TRBV7-2 to TRBJ1-2; D gene ambiguous. Germline V gene lookup returns CDR1 SGHTA and CDR2 FQGNSA. The CDR3 loop spans 15 amino acids. Between the trimmed V and J ends, which lost 1 base and 4 bases, there was a span of 13 bases. In DNA form, the CDR3 reads TGTGCCAGCAGCTTAGGGAGTGGCAGCAGCTATGGCTACACCTTC. It codes for CASSLGSGSSYGYTF. The full variable domain, completed using reference TRBV7-2 and TRBJ1-2, is GAGVSQSPSNKVTEKGKDVELRCDPISGHTALYWYRQSLGQGLEFLIYFQGNSAPDKSGLPSDRFSAERTGGSVSTLTIQRTQQEDSAVYLCASSLGSGSSYGYTFGSGTRLTVV.

V usage is TRBV6-6 and J usage is TRBJ2-2; TRBD2 might be the D (6 bases). Trimming took off 5 bases at V and 0 bases at J, with 13 bases between the two ends. This CDR3 spans 16 amino acids. The germline CDR1 and CDR2 sequences are MNHNY and SVGAGI (reference sequence). The CDR3 DNA is TGTGCCAGCAGTCCTTTTAGCGGACCGAACACCGGGGAGCTGTTTTTT. It translates to CASSPFSGPNTGELFF.

This clonotype was detected a few times. The chain combines TRBV12-3 or TRBV12-4 with TRBJ2-5; 7 nucleotides agree with TRBD2. Unmatched junction bases numbered 7, after V lost 1 base and J lost 2 bases. CDR3 length: 16 amino acids. The CDR3 loop is CASSLGSGDNQETQYF. Written as DNA, the CDR3 is TGTGCCAGCAGTTTAGGGAGCGGGGATAATCAAGAGACCCAGTACTTC.